This TCR beta chain stems from a study of blood T cell repertoires in COVID-19 (dated by TCRdb to the early 2020s). About the study as a whole: Samples covering the acute and convalescent phases of COVID-19 were provided by collaborators in the United States, Italy and Spain. The repertoires were released in a freely available public database intended as a resource for research on the immune response to SARS-CoV-2. Nearly every sample came with metadata listing a de-identified subject ID, COVID-19 status, age in years and sex. Subjects who had been exposed to COVID-19, were actively infected with it, or had recovered from it provided the deeply sampled blood TCRbeta repertoires that made up the dataset. Where HLA class I and class II types were available, the types were taken from metadata supplied by the sample provider, not from assay-based typing. Samples came from the ongoing ImmuneRACE study (first 160 participants) plus 1,254 subjects from 6 global collaborators. The material from the prospective study consisted of cDNA or gDNA derived from T cells, B-cell-depleted T cells, or PBMCs.

The paper's findings and limits, for the study overall: How much clinical and demographic metadata was included differed by source and by participant, and the metadata was provided uncurated.

TCRbeta CDR3 regions were amplified from genomic DNA using the immunoSEQ Assay, a bias-controlled multiplex PCR. As for the original processing: Within the assay, amplification of reference gene primers was used to estimate how many nucleated cells each sample contained. To quantify the absolute abundance of each unique TCRbeta CDR3 rearrangement, sequence reads were collapsed and filtered. For each sample, productive Simpson clonality was calculated as the square root of Simpson's diversity index over productive rearrangements. TCRdb holds this immuneACCESS table with in-frame rearrangements only. Some clones are missing; in checked studies, unresolved V genes explain under half, and the rest has no known cause. V and J calls and clone size are those listed in that table; D and trimming were worked out from the DNA. The sample includes a few hundred thousand clones, with around 91% observed a single time. The ten largest clones represent roughly an eighth of the sample.

Whole blood was collected in K2EDTA tubes by collaborating institutions according to the institutions' own protocols. For TCRbeta analysis, collaborators shipped samples as frozen whole blood, isolated PBMCs, or DNA extracted from either of those sample types. With regard to this clone: Its antigen target is currently unknown. No quality values exist for individual bases; no much larger clone is one base distant.

The CDR3 sequence holds 14 residues, the cysteine and phenylalanine included. The read is trimmed to its CDR3 DNA, 42 bases read in frame from base 1. In the germline V gene, CDR1 corresponds to SQVTM and CDR2 to ANQGSEA. V and J lose 3 bases and 4 bases, and a span of 13 bases separates them. The chain is made from TRBV29-1 and TRBJ1-3, with no confident D gene call. Sequences were obtained from peripheral blood. The sequence came from an older woman with acute or convalescent COVID-19. The encoded CDR3 is CSVDPRVPGNTIYF. The DNA is TGCAGCGTTGACCCGAGGGTACCGGGAAACACCATATATTTT.